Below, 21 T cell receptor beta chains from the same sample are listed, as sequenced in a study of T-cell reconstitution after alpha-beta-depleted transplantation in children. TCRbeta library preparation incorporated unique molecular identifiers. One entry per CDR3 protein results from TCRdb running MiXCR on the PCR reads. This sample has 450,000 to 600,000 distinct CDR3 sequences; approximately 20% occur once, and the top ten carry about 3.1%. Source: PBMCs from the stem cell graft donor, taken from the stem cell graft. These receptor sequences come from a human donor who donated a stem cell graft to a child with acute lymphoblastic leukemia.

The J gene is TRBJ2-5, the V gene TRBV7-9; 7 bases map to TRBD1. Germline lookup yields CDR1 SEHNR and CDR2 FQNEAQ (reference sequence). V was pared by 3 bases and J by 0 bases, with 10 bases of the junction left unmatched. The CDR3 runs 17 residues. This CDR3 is CASSLTGKGTYQETQYF. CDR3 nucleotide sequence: TGTGCCAGCAGCTTGACAGGGAAAGGGACCTACCAAGAGACCCAGTACTTC.

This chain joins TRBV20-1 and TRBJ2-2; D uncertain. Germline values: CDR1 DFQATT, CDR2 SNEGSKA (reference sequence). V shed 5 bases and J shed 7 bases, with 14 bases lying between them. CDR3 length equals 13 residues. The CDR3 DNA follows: TGCAGTGCTCCTCAGATGGGCAGCGGGGAGCTGTTTTTT. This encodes CSAPQMGSGELFF.

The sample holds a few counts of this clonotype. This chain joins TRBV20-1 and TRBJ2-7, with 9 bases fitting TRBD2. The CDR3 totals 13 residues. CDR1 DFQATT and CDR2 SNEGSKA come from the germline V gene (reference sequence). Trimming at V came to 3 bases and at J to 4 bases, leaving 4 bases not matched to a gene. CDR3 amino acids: CSASGTSRYEQYF. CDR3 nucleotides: TGCAGTGCTAGTGGGACTAGCCGGTACGAGCAGTACTTC.

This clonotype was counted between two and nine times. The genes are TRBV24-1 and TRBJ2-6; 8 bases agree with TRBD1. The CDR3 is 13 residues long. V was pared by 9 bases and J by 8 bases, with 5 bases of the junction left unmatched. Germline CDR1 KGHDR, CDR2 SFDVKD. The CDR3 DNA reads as TGTGCCACCGTCACAGGGGGAACCAACGTCCTGACTTTC. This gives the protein CATVTGGTNVLTF.

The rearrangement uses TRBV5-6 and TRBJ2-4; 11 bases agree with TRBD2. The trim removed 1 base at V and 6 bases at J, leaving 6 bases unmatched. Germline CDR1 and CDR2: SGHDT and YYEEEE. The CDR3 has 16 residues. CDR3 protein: CASSLQLGTSGNIQYF. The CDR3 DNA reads TGTGCCAGCAGCTTGCAACTCGGGACTAGCGGAAACATTCAGTACTTC.

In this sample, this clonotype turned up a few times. In DNA, the CDR3 is TGCAGTGCTAGAGAGGGGGGGGGCACTGAAGCTTTCTTT. Translating gives CSAREGGGTEAFF. The V and J genes are TRBV20-1 and TRBJ1-1; the D gene is possibly TRBD1 (5 bases). There are 13 residues in the CDR3. With 0 bases removed from V and 4 bases from J, the gap between germline ends came to 9 bases. The germline CDR1 and CDR2 sequences are DFQATT and SNEGSKA (reference sequence).

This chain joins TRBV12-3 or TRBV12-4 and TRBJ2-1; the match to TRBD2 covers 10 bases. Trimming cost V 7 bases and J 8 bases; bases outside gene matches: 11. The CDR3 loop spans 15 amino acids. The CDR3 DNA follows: TGTGCCAGCAAACAGGGGCTAGCGGGAGCGGATGAGCAGTTCTTC. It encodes CASKQGLAGADEQFF.

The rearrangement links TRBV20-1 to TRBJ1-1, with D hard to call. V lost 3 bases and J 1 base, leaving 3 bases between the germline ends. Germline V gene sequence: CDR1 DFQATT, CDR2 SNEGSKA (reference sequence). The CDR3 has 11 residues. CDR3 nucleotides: TGCAGTGCTAGGGCGAACACTGAAGCTTTCTTT. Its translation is CSARANTEAFF.

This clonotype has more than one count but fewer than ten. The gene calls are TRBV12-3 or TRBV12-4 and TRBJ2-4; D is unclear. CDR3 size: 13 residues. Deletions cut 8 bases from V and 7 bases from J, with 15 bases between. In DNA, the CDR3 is TGTGCCAGCCTGCATATGGCGCGGAACATTCAGTACTTC. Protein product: CASLHMARNIQYF.

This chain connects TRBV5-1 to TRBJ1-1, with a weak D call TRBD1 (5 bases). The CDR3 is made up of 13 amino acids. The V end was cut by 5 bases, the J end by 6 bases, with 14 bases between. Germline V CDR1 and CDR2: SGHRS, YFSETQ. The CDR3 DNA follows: TGCGCCAGCAGAGAAACGGGGGGACCTGAAGCTTTCTTT. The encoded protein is CASRETGGPEAFF.

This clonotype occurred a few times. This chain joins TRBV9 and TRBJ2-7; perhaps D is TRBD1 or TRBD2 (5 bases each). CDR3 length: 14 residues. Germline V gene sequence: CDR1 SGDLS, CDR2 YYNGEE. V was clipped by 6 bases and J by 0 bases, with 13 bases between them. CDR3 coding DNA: TGTGCCAGCACCCCCGGGACCAGCTCCTACGAGCAGTACTTC. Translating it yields CASTPGTSSYEQYF.

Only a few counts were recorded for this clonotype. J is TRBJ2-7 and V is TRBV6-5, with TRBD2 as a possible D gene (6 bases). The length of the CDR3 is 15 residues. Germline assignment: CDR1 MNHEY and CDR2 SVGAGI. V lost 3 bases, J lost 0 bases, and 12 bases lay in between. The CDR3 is CASSYSGEDSYEQYF. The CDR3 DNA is TGTGCCAGCAGTTATTCGGGGGAGGACTCCTACGAGCAGTACTTC.

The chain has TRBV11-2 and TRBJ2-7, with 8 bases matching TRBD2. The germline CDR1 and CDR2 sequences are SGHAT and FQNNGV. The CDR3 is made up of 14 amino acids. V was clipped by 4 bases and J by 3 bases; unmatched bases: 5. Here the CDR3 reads CASSSGLAYYEQYF. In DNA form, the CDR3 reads TGTGCCAGCAGCTCTGGACTAGCATACTACGAGCAGTACTTC.

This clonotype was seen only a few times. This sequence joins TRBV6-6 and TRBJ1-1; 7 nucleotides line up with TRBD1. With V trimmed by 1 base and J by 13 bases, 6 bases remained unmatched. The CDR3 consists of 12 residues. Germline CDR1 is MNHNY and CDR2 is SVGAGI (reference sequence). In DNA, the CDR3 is TGTGCCAGCAGTTACTTCCAGGGGGGTGATTTCTTT. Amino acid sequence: CASSYFQGGDFF.

In DNA, the CDR3 is TGTGCCAGCAGCTTCAGACTAGCGAGTAGACCCTACGAGCAGTACTTC. Protein: CASSFRLASRPYEQYF. The chain joins TRBV3-1 to TRBJ2-7; 8 bases fit TRBD2. Germline lookup yields CDR1 LGHDT and CDR2 YNNKEL (reference sequence). The V gene end was trimmed by 5 bases and the J gene end by 2 bases; junction bases not matched to a gene: 11. CDR3 length: 16 residues.

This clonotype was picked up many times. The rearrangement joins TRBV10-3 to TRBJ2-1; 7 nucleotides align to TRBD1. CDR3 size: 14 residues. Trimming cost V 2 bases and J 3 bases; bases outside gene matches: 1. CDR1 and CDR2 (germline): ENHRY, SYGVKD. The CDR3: CAISEGQDYNEQFF. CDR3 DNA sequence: TGTGCCATCAGTGAGGGACAGGACTACAATGAGCAGTTCTTC.

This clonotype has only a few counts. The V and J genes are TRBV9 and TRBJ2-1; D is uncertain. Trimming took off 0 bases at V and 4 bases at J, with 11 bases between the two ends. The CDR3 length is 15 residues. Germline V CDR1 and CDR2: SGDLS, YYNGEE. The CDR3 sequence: CASSVGGLGYNEQFF. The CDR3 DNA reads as TGTGCCAGCAGCGTAGGCGGTCTGGGATACAATGAGCAGTTCTTC.

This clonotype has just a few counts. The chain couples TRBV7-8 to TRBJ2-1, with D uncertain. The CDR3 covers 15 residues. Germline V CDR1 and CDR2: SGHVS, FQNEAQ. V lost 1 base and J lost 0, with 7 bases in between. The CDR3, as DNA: TGTGCCAGCAGCTTAGTTCCAGGCTCCTACAATGAGCAGTTCTTC. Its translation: CASSLVPGSYNEQFF.

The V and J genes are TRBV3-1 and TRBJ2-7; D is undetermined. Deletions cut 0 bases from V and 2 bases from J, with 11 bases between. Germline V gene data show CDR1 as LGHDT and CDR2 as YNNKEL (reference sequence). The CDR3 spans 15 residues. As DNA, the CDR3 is TGTGCCAGCAGCCAAGATTATTATAGAACCTACGAGCAGTACTTC. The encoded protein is CASSQDYYRTYEQYF.

CDR3 DNA: TGTGCCAGCATTGGGGGAGGGGACAGCCCCACTGAAGCTTTCTTT. Protein: CASIGGGDSPTEAFF. The gene calls are TRBV12-3 or TRBV12-4 and TRBJ1-1; 7 bases fit TRBD1. Trimming took 7 bases from V and 4 from J; bases not matched to a gene: 12. The CDR3 is 15 residues long.

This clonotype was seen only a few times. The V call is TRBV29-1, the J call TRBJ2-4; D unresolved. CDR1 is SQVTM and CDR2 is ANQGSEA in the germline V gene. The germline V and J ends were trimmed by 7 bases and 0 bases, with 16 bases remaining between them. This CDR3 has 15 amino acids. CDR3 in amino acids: CSARTAILAKNIQYF. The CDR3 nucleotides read TGCAGCGCCCGGACCGCCATCTTAGCCAAAAACATTCAGTACTTC.